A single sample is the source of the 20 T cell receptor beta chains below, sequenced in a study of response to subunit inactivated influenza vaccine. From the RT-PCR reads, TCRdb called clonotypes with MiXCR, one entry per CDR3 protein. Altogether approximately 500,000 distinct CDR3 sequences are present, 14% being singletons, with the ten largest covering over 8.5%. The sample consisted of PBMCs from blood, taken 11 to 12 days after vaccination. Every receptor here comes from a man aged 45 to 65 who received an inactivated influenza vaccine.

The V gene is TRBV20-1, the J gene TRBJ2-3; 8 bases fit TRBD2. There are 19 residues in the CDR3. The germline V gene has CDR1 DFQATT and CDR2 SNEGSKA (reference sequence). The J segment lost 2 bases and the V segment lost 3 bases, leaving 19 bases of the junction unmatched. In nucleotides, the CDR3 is TGCAGTGCTAGCCCGGGGCCCGGGACTAGATCACCTAACACAGATACGCAGTATTTT. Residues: CSASPGPGTRSPNTDTQYF.

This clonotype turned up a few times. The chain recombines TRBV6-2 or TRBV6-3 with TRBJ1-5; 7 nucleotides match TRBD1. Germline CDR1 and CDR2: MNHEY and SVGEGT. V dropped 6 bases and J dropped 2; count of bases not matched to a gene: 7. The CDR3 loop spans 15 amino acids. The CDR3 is CASRATGPGNQPQHF. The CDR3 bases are TGTGCCAGCAGGGCGACAGGGCCAGGCAATCAGCCCCAGCATTTT.

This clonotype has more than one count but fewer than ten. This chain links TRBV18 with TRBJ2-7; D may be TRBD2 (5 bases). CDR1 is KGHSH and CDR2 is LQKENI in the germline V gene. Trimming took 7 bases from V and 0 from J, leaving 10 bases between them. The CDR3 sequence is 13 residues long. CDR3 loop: CASFDGSSYEQYF. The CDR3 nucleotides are TGTGCCAGCTTCGATGGGAGCTCCTACGAGCAGTACTTC. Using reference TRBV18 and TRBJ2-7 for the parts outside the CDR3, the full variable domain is NAGVMQNPRHLVRRRGQEARLRCSPMKGHSHVYWYRQLPEEGLKFMVYLQKENIIDESGMPKERFSAEFPKEGPSILRIQQVVRGDSAAYFCASFDGSSYEQYFGPGTRLTVT.

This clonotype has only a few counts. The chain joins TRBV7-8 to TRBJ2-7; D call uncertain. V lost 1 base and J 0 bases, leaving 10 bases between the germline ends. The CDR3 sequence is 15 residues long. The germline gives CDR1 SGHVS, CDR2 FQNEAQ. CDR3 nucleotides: TGTGCCAGCAGCTTAGACGCCGGTTTCTCCTACGAGCAGTACTTC. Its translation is CASSLDAGFSYEQYF. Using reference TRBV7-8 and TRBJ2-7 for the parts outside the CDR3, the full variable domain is GAGVSQSPRYKVAKRGQDVALRCDPISGHVSLFWYQQALGQGPEFLTYFQNEAQLDKSGLPSDRFFAERPEGSVSTLKIQRTQQEDSAVYLCASSLDAGFSYEQYFGPGTRLTVT.

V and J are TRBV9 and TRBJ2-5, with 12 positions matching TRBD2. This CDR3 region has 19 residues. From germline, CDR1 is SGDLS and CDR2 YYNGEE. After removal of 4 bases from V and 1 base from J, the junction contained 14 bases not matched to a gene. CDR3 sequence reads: CASSPHLSTSGGIQETQYF. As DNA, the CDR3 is TGTGCCAGCAGCCCACACCTTTCCACTAGCGGGGGGATCCAAGAGACCCAGTACTTC. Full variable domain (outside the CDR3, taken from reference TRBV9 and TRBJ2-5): DSGVTQTPKHLITATGQRVTLRCSPRSGDLSVYWYQQSLDQGLQFLIQYYNGEERAKGNILERFSAQQFPDLHSELNLSSLELGDSALYFCASSPHLSTSGGIQETQYFGPGTRLLVL.

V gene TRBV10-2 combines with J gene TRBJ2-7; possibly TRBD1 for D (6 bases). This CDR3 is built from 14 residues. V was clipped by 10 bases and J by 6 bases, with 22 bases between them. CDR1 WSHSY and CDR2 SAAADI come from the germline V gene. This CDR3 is CATRGFGQKFEQYF. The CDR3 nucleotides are TGCGCCACCAGAGGGTTTGGACAGAAGTTCGAGCAGTACTTC.

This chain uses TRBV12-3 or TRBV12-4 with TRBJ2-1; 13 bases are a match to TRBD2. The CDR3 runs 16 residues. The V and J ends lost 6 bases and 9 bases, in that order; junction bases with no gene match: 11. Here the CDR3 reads CASRPKLGLAGTEQFF. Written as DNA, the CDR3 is TGTGCCAGCAGACCTAAACTGGGACTAGCGGGAACTGAGCAGTTCTTC.

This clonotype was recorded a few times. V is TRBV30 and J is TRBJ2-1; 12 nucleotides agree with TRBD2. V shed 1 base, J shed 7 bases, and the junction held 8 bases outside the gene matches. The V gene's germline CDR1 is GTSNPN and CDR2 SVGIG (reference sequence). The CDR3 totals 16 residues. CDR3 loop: CAWSGVLAGGGNEQFF. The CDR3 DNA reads TGTGCCTGGAGTGGAGTACTAGCGGGAGGAGGGAATGAGCAGTTCTTC.

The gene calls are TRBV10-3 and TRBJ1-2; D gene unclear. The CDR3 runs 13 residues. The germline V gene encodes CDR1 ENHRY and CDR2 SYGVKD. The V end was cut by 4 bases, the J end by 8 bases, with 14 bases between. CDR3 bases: TGTGCCATCAGTGTCGCCAGGATGGGGGGCTACACCTTC. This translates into CAISVARMGGYTF.

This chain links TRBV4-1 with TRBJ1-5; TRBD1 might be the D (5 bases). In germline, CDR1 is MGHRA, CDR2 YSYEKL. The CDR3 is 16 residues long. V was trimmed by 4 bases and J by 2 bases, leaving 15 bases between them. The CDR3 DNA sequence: TGCGCCAGCAGCCCCAATCGGGGGGGTGGCAATCAGCCCCAGCATTTT. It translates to CASSPNRGGGNQPQHF.

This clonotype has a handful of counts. The CDR3 is CASSFSQASGDTQYF. In DNA, the CDR3 is TGTGCCAGCAGCTTCTCCCAGGCCTCCGGAGATACGCAGTATTTT. The chain has TRBV7-9 and TRBJ2-3; D remains ambiguous. The CDR3 runs to 15 residues. CDR1 and CDR2 (germline): SEHNR, FQNEAQ (reference sequence). Trimming cost V 3 bases and J 5 bases, with 15 bases left between them.

CDR3 DNA sequence: TGTGCCAGCAGTACTCTCAGACTAGCGGGAGGGGGTTACAATGAGCAGTTCTTC. Amino acids: CASSTLRLAGGGYNEQFF. This chain joins TRBV12-3 or TRBV12-4 and TRBJ2-1; TRBD2 aligns across 14 bases. The CDR3 covers 18 residues. Germline trimming cut 5 bases from V and 4 bases from J; bases unmatched to any gene: 10.

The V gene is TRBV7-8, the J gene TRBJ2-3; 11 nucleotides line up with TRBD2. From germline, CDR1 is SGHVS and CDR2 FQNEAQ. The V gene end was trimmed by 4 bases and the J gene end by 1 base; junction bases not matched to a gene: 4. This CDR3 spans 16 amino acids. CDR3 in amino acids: CASSSEGLAGTDTQYF. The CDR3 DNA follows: TGTGCCAGCAGCTCGGAGGGACTAGCGGGCACAGATACGCAGTATTTT. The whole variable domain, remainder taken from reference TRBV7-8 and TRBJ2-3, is GAGVSQSPRYKVAKRGQDVALRCDPISGHVSLFWYQQALGQGPEFLTYFQNEAQLDKSGLPSDRFFAERPEGSVSTLKIQRTQQEDSAVYLCASSSEGLAGTDTQYFGPGTRLTVL.

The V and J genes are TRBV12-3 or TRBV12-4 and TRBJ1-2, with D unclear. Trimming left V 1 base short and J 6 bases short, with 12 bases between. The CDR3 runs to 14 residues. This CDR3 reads CASSLVPQEDGYTF. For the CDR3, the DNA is TGTGCCAGCAGTTTAGTTCCTCAAGAGGATGGCTACACCTTC.

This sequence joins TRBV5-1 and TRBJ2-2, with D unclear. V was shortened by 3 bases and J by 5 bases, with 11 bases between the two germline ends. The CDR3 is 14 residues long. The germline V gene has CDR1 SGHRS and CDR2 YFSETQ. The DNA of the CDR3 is TGCGCCAGCAGCTCTAACGACCTGACCGGGGAGCTGTTTTTT. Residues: CASSSNDLTGELFF.

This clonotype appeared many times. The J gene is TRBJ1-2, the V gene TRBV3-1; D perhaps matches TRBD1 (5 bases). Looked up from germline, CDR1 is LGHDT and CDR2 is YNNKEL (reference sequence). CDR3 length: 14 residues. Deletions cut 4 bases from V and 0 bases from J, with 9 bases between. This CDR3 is CASSLREANYGYTF. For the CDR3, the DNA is TGTGCCAGCAGCCTCAGGGAAGCTAACTATGGCTACACCTTC.

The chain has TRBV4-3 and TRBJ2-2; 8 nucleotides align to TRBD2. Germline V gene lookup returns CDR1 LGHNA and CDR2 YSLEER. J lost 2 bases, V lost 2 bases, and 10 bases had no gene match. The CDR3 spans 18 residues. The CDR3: CASSQPGGESINTGELFF. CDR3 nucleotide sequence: TGCGCCAGCAGCCAACCGGGGGGGGAATCGATTAACACCGGGGAGCTGTTTTTT.

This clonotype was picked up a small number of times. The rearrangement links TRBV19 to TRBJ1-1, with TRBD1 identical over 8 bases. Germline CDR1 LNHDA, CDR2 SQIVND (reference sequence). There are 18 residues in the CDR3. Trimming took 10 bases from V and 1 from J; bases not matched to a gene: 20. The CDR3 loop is CATRDRSVKWRTNTEAFF. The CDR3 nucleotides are TGTGCCACCCGGGACAGGAGCGTGAAGTGGCGGACGAACACTGAAGCTTTCTTT.

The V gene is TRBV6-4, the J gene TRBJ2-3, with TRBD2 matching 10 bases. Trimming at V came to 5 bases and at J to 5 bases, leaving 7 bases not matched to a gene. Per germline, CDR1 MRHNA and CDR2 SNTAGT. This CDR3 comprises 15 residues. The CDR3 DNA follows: TGTGCCAGCAGTACCAGCGGGGGGGCCGGAGATACGCAGTATTTT. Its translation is CASSTSGGAGDTQYF.

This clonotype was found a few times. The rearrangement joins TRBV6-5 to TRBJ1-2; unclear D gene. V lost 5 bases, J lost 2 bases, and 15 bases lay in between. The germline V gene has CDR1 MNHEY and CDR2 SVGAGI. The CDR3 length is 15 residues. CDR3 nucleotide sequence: TGTGCCAGCAGTCACGGGATGGAAACAAACTATGGCTACACCTTC. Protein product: CASSHGMETNYGYTF.